A single T cell receptor (beta chain) is shown here with its context. What it recognizes is unknown. The sample belongs to a study of identical twins. The CDR3 length is 17 residues. J lost 0 bases, V lost 5 bases, and 3 bases had no gene match. Per the germline V gene, CDR1 is KGHDR and CDR2 is SFDVKD. A universal primer site was incorporated via template switching, and the cDNA contained unique molecular identifiers. A single record per CDR3 protein comes from TCRdb applying MiXCR to the 5' RACE reads. The sample comprises more than 1.5 million distinct CDR3 sequences, about 31% of which are singletons, and about 0.3% rests with the top ten. Study-wide results and limits: Conclusions relied on cross-sectional statistical analysis, not following the same donors. Twins' surplus sharing was weaker for beta out-of-frame sequences.

The sequence was obtained from a newborn girl in good health. What was sequenced was cord blood. The chain is built from TRBV24-1 and TRBJ2-3, with 14 bases aligning to TRBD2. CDR3 nucleotide sequence: TGTGCCACCAGTGCCAGGACTAGCGGGAGGAGCACAGATACGCAGTATTTT. Translated: CATSARTSGRSTDTQYF.